Below are 4 T cell receptor beta chains sequenced from a single sample in a study of T cell repertoires in cytomegalovirus infection. Via MiXCR, TCRdb re-called the reads, giving one row per CDR3 protein. The sample shows about 770,000 distinct CDR3 sequences, roughly 28% of them seen only once. The antigens of these receptors remain unknown. This specimen was cultured CD8+ T cells from PBMCs, taken from culture after CMV antigen stimulation. The receptor source for this set is a human donor in good health (CMV status not recorded). Some clones in this sample may be carry-over from other donors' samples.

This clonotype was counted a few times. The rearrangement uses TRBV6-6 and TRBJ1-1; D is perhaps TRBD1 (6 bases). Germline lookup yields CDR1 MNHNY and CDR2 SVGAGI (reference sequence). The CDR3 runs to 12 residues. V lost 6 bases and J lost 6, with 11 bases in between. The CDR3 nucleotides read TGTGCCAGCAGAGAACAGGGCCCTGAAGCTTTCTTT. Translating gives CASREQGPEAFF.

Comments on this clonotype: Mismatch with germline at one junction end may stem from a read error. V and J are TRBV7-6 and TRBJ2-3; possibly TRBD2 for D (6 bases). CDR3 size: 16 residues. CDR1 and CDR2 (germline): SGHVS, FNYEAQ. Written as DNA, the CDR3 is TGTGCTAGCAGCTCAACTCCGGAGGGTAGCACAGATACGCAGTATTTT. Protein product: CASSSTPEGSTDTQYF. The variable domain in full, with the rest retrieved from reference TRBV7-6 and TRBJ2-3, is GAGVSQSPRYKVTKRGQDVALRCDPISGHVSLYWYRQALGQGPEFLTYFNYEAQQDKSGLPNDRFSAERPEGSISTLTIQRTEQRDSAMYRCASSSTPEGSTDTQYFGPGTRLTVL.

The chain recombines TRBV2 with TRBJ1-2; 10 positions agree with TRBD1. The CDR3 covers 15 residues. From germline, CDR1 is SNHLY and CDR2 FYNNEI. J was trimmed by 5 bases and V by 6 bases; bases with no gene match: 9. This CDR3 reads CASSGQGVLDYGYTF. CDR3 nucleotides: TGTGCCAGCAGCGGACAGGGGGTCCTCGATTATGGCTACACCTTC.

The chain couples TRBV5-1 to TRBJ2-1; D is perhaps TRBD2 (6 bases). The germline V gene encodes CDR1 SGHRS and CDR2 YFSETQ. Trimming removed 6 bases at V and 9 bases at J, with 25 bases between. This CDR3 is built from 16 residues. The CDR3 bases are TGCGCCAGCACCGACTGGAGGGAAGGTCTCACCGGTGAGCAGTTCTTC. Encoded protein: CASTDWREGLTGEQFF.